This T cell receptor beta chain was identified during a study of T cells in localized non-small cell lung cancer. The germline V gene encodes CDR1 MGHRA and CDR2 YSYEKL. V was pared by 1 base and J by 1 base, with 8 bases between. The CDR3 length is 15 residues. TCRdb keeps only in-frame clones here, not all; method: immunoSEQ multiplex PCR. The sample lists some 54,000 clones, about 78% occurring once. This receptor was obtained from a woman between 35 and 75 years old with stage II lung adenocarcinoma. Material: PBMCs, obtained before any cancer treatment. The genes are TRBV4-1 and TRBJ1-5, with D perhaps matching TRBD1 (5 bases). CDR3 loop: CASSQVPGSNQPQHF. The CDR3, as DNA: TGCGCCAGCAGCCAAGTGCCAGGGAGCAATCAGCCCCAGCATTTT.